Each of the 14 T cell receptor beta chains below was sequenced from the same sample in a study of shared clonotypes between healthy human individuals (dated by TCRdb to the early 2020s). Receptor amplification or capture employed the immunoSEQ multiplex PCR assay. As stored in TCRdb, this immuneACCESS dataset retains in-frame rearrangements with V and J assigned. A fraction of the clones does not appear; measured against another copy, unresolved V genes explain less than half of the discrepancy, and the remainder lacks a known reason. This sample gives under 650,000 clones in total; 90% to 97% of them show up just once. The leading ten clones occupy about 0.064% of the sample. Sequencing input: naive CD4+ T cells sorted from blood. The cell subset or site tag for this specimen amounts to: CD45RA+ positively selected. These receptors were collected from a woman younger than 45 in good health.

V and J are TRBV10-3 and TRBJ2-1, with 8 bases aligning to TRBD1. The J segment lost 0 bases and the V segment lost 5 bases, leaving 6 bases of the junction unmatched. CDR3 size: 16 residues. Germline CDR1 ENHRY, CDR2 SYGVKD. CDR3 bases: TGTGCCATCAGTACGACAGGGGCGGACTCCTACAATGAGCAGTTCTTC. Its translation is CAISTTGADSYNEQFF.

The V call is TRBV5-4, the J call TRBJ2-6; 9 positions match TRBD1. Germline loops: CDR1 SGHNT, CDR2 YYREEE (reference sequence). J lost 1 base, V lost 4 bases, and 9 bases had no gene match. This CDR3 comprises 18 residues. CDR3 amino acids: CASSPGTGRASGANVLTF. The CDR3 region has the DNA TGTGCCAGCAGCCCCGGGACAGGGAGGGCTTCTGGGGCCAACGTCCTGACTTTC.

The chain recombines TRBV2 with TRBJ1-1; possible D gene TRBD1, 5 bases. V lost 8 bases, J lost 0 bases, and 25 bases lay in between. This CDR3 contains 18 residues. Looked up from germline, CDR1 is SNHLY and CDR2 is FYNNEI. The CDR3 bases are TGTGCCAGCTATATACTAAGCTGGGGAACAGGCCTGAACACTGAAGCTTTCTTT. Translating it yields CASYILSWGTGLNTEAFF. Combining the CDR3 with reference TRBV2 and TRBJ1-1 gives the whole variable domain EPEVTQTPSHQVTQMGQEVILRCVPISNHLYFYWYRQILGQKVEFLVSFYNNEISEKSEIFDDQFSVERPDGSNFTLKIRSTKLEDSAMYFCASYILSWGTGLNTEAFFGQGTRLTVV.

The chain combines TRBV7-9 with TRBJ2-5, with 8 bases matching TRBD2. CDR1 and CDR2 (germline): SEHNR, FQNEAQ (reference sequence). With 2 bases clipped from V and 3 bases from J, the junction kept 5 bases outside the gene matches. This CDR3 has 15 amino acids. Written as DNA, the CDR3 is TGTGCCAGCAGCTTAAGCGGGACTAGGGAAGAGACCCAGTACTTC. Translated, it gives CASSLSGTREETQYF.

The chain uses TRBV19 and TRBJ1-1; 8 nucleotides align to TRBD1. The CDR3 extends over 14 amino acids. V lost 3 bases, J lost 1 base, and 1 base stayed unmatched. Looked up from germline, CDR1 is LNHDA and CDR2 is SQIVND (reference sequence). The DNA of the CDR3 is TGTGCCAGTAGTATTGGGACAGGGAACACTGAAGCTTTCTTT. Protein: CASSIGTGNTEAFF.

This chain joins TRBV6-6 and TRBJ1-1, with D perhaps TRBD1 (6 bases). V was pared by 10 bases and J by 4 bases, with 16 bases between. The CDR3 is made up of 13 amino acids. The germline V gene encodes CDR1 MNHNY and CDR2 SVGAGI (reference sequence). The CDR3 sequence: CATLPLGGTEAFF. The CDR3 DNA follows: TGTGCCACCTTACCTTTAGGGGGCACTGAAGCTTTCTTT.

The chain has TRBV28 and TRBJ2-5, with 7 bases matching TRBD1. The germline gives CDR1 MDHEN, CDR2 SYDVKM. CDR3 length: 18 amino acids. The ends lost 3 bases at V and 5 bases at J; junction bases unmatched: 18. The CDR3 DNA reads as TGTGCCAGCAGTTTTCGCTATACAGGGGATTATCTTAGGGAGACCCAGTACTTC. This encodes CASSFRYTGDYLRETQYF.

V usage is TRBV27 and J usage is TRBJ2-7; 10 bases fit TRBD2. Trimming cost V 5 bases and J 5 bases; bases outside gene matches: 9. The CDR3 has 15 amino acids. Per the germline V gene, CDR1 is MNHEY and CDR2 is SMNVEV (reference sequence). The CDR3 bases are TGTGCCAGCAGTCCGCTAGCGGGAGACAGGAACGAGCAGTACTTC. It specifies CASSPLAGDRNEQYF.

This chain links TRBV28 with TRBJ1-2; D is possibly TRBD1 (5 bases). CDR3 size: 14 residues. Trimming removed 6 bases from V and 4 bases from J, with 15 bases in between. CDR1 MDHEN and CDR2 SYDVKM come from the germline V gene. CDR3 DNA: TGTGCCAGCAGCCGGGGACCGTCGGCCTATGGCTACACCTTC. Protein product: CASSRGPSAYGYTF.

This clone occurred once. The chain is built from TRBV4-1 and TRBJ1-6; D gene uncertain. V lost 2 bases and J 15 bases, leaving 14 bases between the germline ends. Germline V lookup: CDR1 MGHRA, CDR2 YSYEKL. The CDR3 loop spans 13 amino acids. The CDR3 region is CASSQRVSRLLHF. The CDR3 nucleotides read TGCGCCAGCAGCCAAAGGGTCTCTCGGCTCCTCCACTTT.

The V gene is TRBV5-1, the J gene TRBJ1-5; 7 nucleotides align to TRBD1. The CDR3 contains 15 residues. Germline CDR1 is SGHRS and CDR2 is YFSETQ. V was clipped by 0 bases and J by 3 bases; unmatched bases: 3. CDR3 in amino acids: CASSLAGGFNQPQHF. Here the CDR3 DNA reads TGCGCCAGCAGCTTGGCAGGGGGATTCAATCAGCCCCAGCATTTT.

V usage is TRBV28 and J usage is TRBJ1-6; no clear D. The CDR3 spans 12 residues. Germline CDR1 is MDHEN and CDR2 is SYDVKM. Trimming cost V 8 bases and J 6 bases, with 8 bases left between them. The DNA of the CDR3 is TGTGCCAGCGCTAGTAGTAATTCACCCCTCCACTTT. Its translation: CASASSNSPLHF.

This clone was recorded once. The gene calls are TRBV28 and TRBJ2-1; possibly TRBD1 or TRBD2 for D (5 bases each). The germline CDR1 and CDR2 sequences are MDHEN and SYDVKM. The CDR3 covers 15 residues. V lost 3 bases, J lost 6 bases, and 15 bases lay in between. The CDR3 loop is CASSFGASIANEQFF. In DNA form, the CDR3 reads TGTGCCAGCAGTTTTGGGGCTAGCATCGCCAATGAGCAGTTCTTC.

The CDR3 nucleotides are TGTGCCAGCAGGCCGACCTACACTGAAGCTTTCTTT. Its translation is CASRPTYTEAFF. The chain uses TRBV28 and TRBJ1-1; D remains unclear. V lost 6 bases, J lost 3 bases, and 8 bases lay in between. CDR1 and CDR2 (germline): MDHEN, SYDVKM. This CDR3 is 12 amino acids long.